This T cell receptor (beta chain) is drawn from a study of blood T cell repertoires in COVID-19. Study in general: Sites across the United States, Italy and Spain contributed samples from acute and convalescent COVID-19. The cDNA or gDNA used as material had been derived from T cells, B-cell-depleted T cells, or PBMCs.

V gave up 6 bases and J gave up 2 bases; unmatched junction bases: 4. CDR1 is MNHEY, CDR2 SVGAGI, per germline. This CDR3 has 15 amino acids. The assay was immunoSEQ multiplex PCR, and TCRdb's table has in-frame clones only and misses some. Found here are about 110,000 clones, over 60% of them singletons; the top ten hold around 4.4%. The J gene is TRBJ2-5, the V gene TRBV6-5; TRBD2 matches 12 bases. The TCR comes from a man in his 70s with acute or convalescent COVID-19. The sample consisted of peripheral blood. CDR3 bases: TGTGCCAGCAGAACTAGCGGGGGGAATCAAGAGACCCAGTACTTC. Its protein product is CASRTSGGNQETQYF.